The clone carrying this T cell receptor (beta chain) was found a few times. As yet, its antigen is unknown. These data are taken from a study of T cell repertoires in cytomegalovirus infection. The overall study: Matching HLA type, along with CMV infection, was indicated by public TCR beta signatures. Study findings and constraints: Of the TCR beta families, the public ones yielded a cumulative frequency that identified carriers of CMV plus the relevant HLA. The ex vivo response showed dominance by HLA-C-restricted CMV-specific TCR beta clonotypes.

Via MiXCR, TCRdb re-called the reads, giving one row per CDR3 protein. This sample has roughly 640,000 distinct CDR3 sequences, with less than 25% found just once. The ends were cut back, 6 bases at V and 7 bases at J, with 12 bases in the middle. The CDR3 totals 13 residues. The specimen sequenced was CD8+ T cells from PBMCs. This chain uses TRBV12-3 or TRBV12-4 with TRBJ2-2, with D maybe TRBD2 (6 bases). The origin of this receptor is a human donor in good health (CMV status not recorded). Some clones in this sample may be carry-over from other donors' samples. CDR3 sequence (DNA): TGTGCCAGCAGCGCGGGACTCCTCGGGGAGCTGTTTTTT. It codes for CASSAGLLGELFF.